This is a list of T cell receptor beta chains from one sample in a study of beta chain features in type 1 diabetes. Using immunoSEQ multiplex PCR, the repertoire was profiled, and TCRdb retains in-frame clones only, with some absent. The data show some 660,000 clones, roughly 13% seen once. The sequencing input was naive CD4+ T cells from blood. The receptor source for this set is a man between 18 and 35 years old with type 1 diabetes. Both conserved end residues are part of each CDR3. The order of the fields is clone size, V gene, D gene, J gene, CDR3 DNA, CDR3 protein. A D gene is named only where the DNA matches it firmly. Size is stated for part of the rows, as once, few or many counts, or as a class when the clone is expanded.

-	TRBV9	-	TRBJ2-7	TGTGCCAGCAGCGCGGGGACCCGTCCCAACGTGTACGAGCAGTACTTC	CASSAGTRPNVYEQYF
few	TRBV7-9	-	TRBJ2-3	TGTGCCAGCAGCGGACAGAACACAGATACGCAGTATTTT	CASSGQNTDTQYF
few	TRBV7-2	-	TRBJ2-7	TGTGCCAGCAGCCCCCCTAGGGCAGGGACGAACGAGCAGTACTTC	CASSPPRAGTNEQYF
-	TRBV7-2	-	TRBJ2-1	TGTGCCAGCAGCTTAAGGAGGGGCTCCTACAATGAGCAGTTCTTC	CASSLRRGSYNEQFF
few	TRBV6-5	-	TRBJ2-7	TGTGCCAGCAGTTACTCGACTGGGGCCTACGAGCAGTACTTC	CASSYSTGAYEQYF
few	TRBV2	-	TRBJ2-1	TGTGCCAGCAGATCCGATACACTATCTGAGCAGTTCTTC	CASRSDTLSEQFF
few	TRBV5-1	TRBD1	TRBJ2-1	TGCGCCAGCAGCCCCTTACACAGGGGACGCAATGAGCAGTTCTTC	CASSPLHRGRNEQFF
-	TRBV19	TRBD1	TRBJ1-1	TGTGCCAGTAGGATTGACAGGGAGGCTGAAGCTTTCTTT	CASRIDREAEAFF
once	TRBV1	-	TRBJ1-5	TGCACCAGCAGCCAAGAAGAACTGGGACAGGGAAGTAGCAATCAGCCCCAGCATTTT	CTSSQEELGQGSSNQPQHF
-	TRBV18	-	TRBJ2-2	TGTGCCAGCTCACCCTCAAGCCTCGGGGAGCTGTTTTTT	CASSPSSLGELFF
-	TRBV4-1	-	TRBJ2-2	TGCGCCAGCAGTAATTCAATTGAGGGTACCGGGGAGCTGTTTTTT	CASSNSIEGTGELFF
few	TRBV5-1	-	TRBJ1-1	TGCGCCAGCAGCCGGACTGTCGAGGGCACTGAAGCTTTCTTT	CASSRTVEGTEAFF
-	TRBV28	-	TRBJ2-2	TGTGCCAGCAGCCTGAATCAAGACACCGGGGAGCTGTTTTTT	CASSLNQDTGELFF
few	TRBV9	TRBD1	TRBJ2-7	TGTGCCAGCAGCGCGTCCGGGACAGGGATACACGAGCAGTACTTC	CASSASGTGIHEQYF
few	TRBV7-8	-	TRBJ2-1	TGTGCCAGCAGCTTTCCCCGGGATTCTACCTACAATGAGCAGTTCTTC	CASSFPRDSTYNEQFF
-	TRBV28	-	TRBJ2-2	TGTGCCAGCGGGATTATCCCCAGGGAGCTGTTTTTT	CASGIIPRELFF
few	TRBV9	TRBD1	TRBJ1-1	TGTGCCAGCAGCGTAGTGGACAGGGCCGACACTGAAGCTTTCTTT	CASSVVDRADTEAFF
few	TRBV7-2	-	TRBJ1-1	TGTGCCAGCAGCCGAGACAGCTCGTTGAACACTGAAGCTTTCTTT	CASSRDSSLNTEAFF
-	TRBV6-5	-	TRBJ2-2	TGTGCCAGCAGCCCCGGACAGTACACCGGGGAGCTGTTTTTT	CASSPGQYTGELFF
-	TRBV7-9	-	TRBJ2-7	TGTGCCAGCAGCACACACCGGGATAAGGGCTACGAGCAGTACTTC	CASSTHRDKGYEQYF
few	TRBV7-9	-	TRBJ1-1	TGTGCCAGCAGCGACGGCACATACATGAACACTGAAGCTTTCTTT	CASSDGTYMNTEAFF
few	TRBV4-2	-	TRBJ2-2	TGTGCCAGCAGCCCTAGACACAGGGACGGGGAGCTGTTTTTT	CASSPRHRDGELFF
-	TRBV7-6	TRBD2	TRBJ2-1	TGTGCCAGCAGCTTAGGACAGCCCTACTCTAGCGGGTACAATGAGCAGTTCTTC	CASSLGQPYSSGYNEQFF
few	TRBV11-3	-	TRBJ2-2	TGTGCCAGCAGCTCGCCGGGCCCGAACGGGGAGCTGTTTTTT	CASSSPGPNGELFF
few	TRBV25-1	-	TRBJ2-1	TGTGCCAGCAGTGGAGGGAGGAACAATGAGCAGTTCTTC	CASSGGRNNEQFF
few	TRBV6-5	TRBD1	TRBJ1-1	TGTGCCAGCAGTTACGGGACAGGGAGCACTGAAGCTTTCTTT	CASSYGTGSTEAFF
-	TRBV10-2	-	TRBJ1-2	TGCGCCAGCAGTGAGACCGGGACACCGGTCGGGGGCTACACCTTC	CASSETGTPVGGYTF
-	TRBV25-1	TRBD1	TRBJ2-5	TGTGCCAGCAGTGAAGCGACAGGGGAAAAGACCCAGTACTTC	CASSEATGEKTQYF
few	TRBV5-1	-	TRBJ2-1	TGCGCCAGCAGCTTGGCCCTGGGTAGAGGACAGCCCCACAATGAGCAGTTCTTC	CASSLALGRGQPHNEQFF
few	TRBV21-1	-	TRBJ2-6	TGTGCCAGCAGCATGACAGGGGCCCGCTCTGGGGCCAACGTCCTGACTTTC	CASSMTGARSGANVLTF
-	TRBV7-9	-	TRBJ2-7	TGTGCCAGCAGCGCTGACGTGGGTAGCTCCTACGAGCAGTACTTC	CASSADVGSSYEQYF
-	TRBV7-2	-	TRBJ2-5	TGTGCCAGCAGCGGCGGAGGGCAGCTGGAGACCCAGTACTTC	CASSGGGQLETQYF
-	TRBV7-9	TRBD1	TRBJ2-1	TGTGCCAGCCCCCGGGACAGGGGATACAATGAGCAGTTCTTC	CASPRDRGYNEQFF
few	TRBV11-3	-	TRBJ2-2	TGTGCCAGCAGCTTAGTTTTCAGGAACACCGGGGAGCTGTTTTTT	CASSLVFRNTGELFF
-	TRBV9	TRBD1	TRBJ1-1	TGTGCCAGCAGCGGGCCGGGACAGGGGTACACTGAAGCTTTCTTT	CASSGPGQGYTEAFF
-	TRBV28	-	TRBJ2-3	TGTGCCACCGTACAGGGAAGAGATACGCAGTATTTT	CATVQGRDTQYF
few	TRBV28	TRBD2	TRBJ2-7	TGTGCCAGCAGTTTTGCCGGGACTAGCTCCTACGAGCAGTACTTC	CASSFAGTSSYEQYF
few	TRBV5-4	TRBD2	TRBJ2-7	TGTGCCAGCAGCTTGCTGGGACTAGAATACGAGCAGTACTTC	CASSLLGLEYEQYF
few	TRBV30	-	TRBJ2-7	TGTGCCTGGAGGGGGGGGCTCAAAAGGGCCTACGAGCAGTACTTC	CAWRGGLKRAYEQYF
-	TRBV7-2	-	TRBJ1-1	TGTGCCAGCAGCCCCCCAGGGAGGGAAGCTTTCTTT	CASSPPGREAFF